The T cell receptor beta chain described here comes from a study of naive and memory T cell subsets. The CDR3 sequence is 11 residues long. With 4 bases removed from V and 5 bases from J, the gap between germline ends came to 7 bases. The germline V gene has CDR1 DFQATT and CDR2 SNEGSKA (reference sequence). Two oligonucleotides, mixed equimolar, formed the beta constant-region primer covering TRBC1 and TRBC2. Nested alpha and beta constant-region primers with the SP2 primer drove four PCR rounds on ligated cDNA. An oligonucleotide with the SP2 primer and a 12-nucleotide UMI was ligated to the cDNA 3' end. TCRdb itself ran the UMI-ligation and nested PCR reads through MiXCR, one entry per CDR3 protein. The profile shows 150,000 or so distinct CDR3 sequences, 22% of them singletons. Regarding the study as a whole: TCR counts from RNA may reflect activation-linked expression changes. Naive and memory subsets had different power law exponents for TCR abundance. Naive repertoires, especially CD8, held a few larger clonotypes, possibly memory cells re-expressing CD45RA.

Many counts were recorded for this clonotype. Antigen specificity is unknown. Cells stained for CD3, CD4, CD8, CD45RA and CD27 were sorted into four subsets. The receptor was derived from a human donor in good health. The rearrangement links TRBV20-1 to TRBJ2-3, with a possible D match to TRBD2 (6 bases). The sample comprised naive CD4+ T cells from blood. The CDR3: CSANGRDTQYF. The CDR3 DNA reads as TGCAGTGCTAACGGGAGAGATACGCAGTATTTT.